This TCR beta chain was retrieved from a study of blood T cell repertoires in COVID-19. Across the study: T cells, B-cell-depleted T cells, or PBMCs supplied cDNA or gDNA.

Original processing methods: It was from reference gene primer amplification that nucleated cell counts were estimated. Assay used: immunoSEQ multiplex PCR; TCRdb lists only in-frame clones, some missing. The D gene and trimming were derived from the DNA, and the V and J assignments and clone size from that table. Of some 120,000 clones in the sample, roughly 90% were seen once. Seattle's cohort entered during active infection and was followed longitudinally. This CDR3 region has 23 residues. The V gene's germline CDR1 is MDHEN and CDR2 SYDVKM. Trimming stripped 3 bases from V and 7 bases from J, with 40 bases between.

The sample was peripheral blood. The origin of this receptor is a man aged 55 to 69 with COVID-19, enrolled during active disease. The rearrangement uses TRBV28 and TRBJ2-1, with D perhaps assigned TRBD1 or TRBD2 (10 bases each). The CDR3 region has the DNA TGTGCCAGCAGTTTCAGGGGGGACAGGGGAACTAGCGGGATTACCCCAGTGGGGAATGAGCAGTTCTTC. Translating it yields CASSFRGDRGTSGITPVGNEQFF.